A selection of T cell receptor beta chains follows, all from one sample in a study of blood T cell repertoires in COVID-19. The repertoire was sequenced with immunoSEQ multiplex PCR; TCRdb's copy has only in-frame clones and lacks some. The sample consists of around 390,000 clones, approximately 87% of them appearing once. The sequencing input was PBMCs or T cells enriched from blood (not recorded which). These receptors came from a woman aged 45 to 65 who had recovered from COVID-19. Each CDR3 is given with its conserved first and last residue. Clone size is stated in some rows and not others, as once, few, many or a class when expanded.

J: TRBJ2-1; size: -; V: TRBV9; CDR3: CASSAGSSGGIDEQFF
J: TRBJ1-4; size: -; V: TRBV4-3; CDR3: CASSQGPGQGDEKLFF
J: TRBJ2-7; size: few; V: TRBV7-9; CDR3: CASSSRDSSYEQYF
J: TRBJ2-5; size: -; V: TRBV29-1; CDR3: CSVAGEETQYF
J: TRBJ1-2; size: -; V: TRBV11-2; CDR3: CASSLTPGQGYGYTF
J: TRBJ1-1; size: -; V: TRBV6-5; CDR3: CASSSGGGEDTEAFF
J: TRBJ2-7; size: -; V: TRBV7-9; CDR3: CASSLEGDTNEQYF
J: TRBJ1-2; size: -; V: TRBV27; CDR3: CASSVGANYGYTF
J: TRBJ2-1; size: -; V: TRBV5-1; CDR3: CASTMRGNEQFF
J: TRBJ2-3; size: -; V: TRBV4-3; CDR3: CASSQDLAGGQDTQYF
J: TRBJ1-2; size: -; V: TRBV5-1; CDR3: CASSPGQGQDGYTF
J: TRBJ1-2; size: -; V: TRBV13; CDR3: CASSPGLADYGYTF
J: TRBJ2-3; size: -; V: TRBV5-1; CDR3: CASNRPGGSTDTQYF
J: TRBJ2-2; size: -; V: TRBV6-1; CDR3: CASSEISGGGYTGELFF
J: TRBJ2-1; size: -; V: TRBV2; CDR3: CASGGIPTLIRGNEQFF